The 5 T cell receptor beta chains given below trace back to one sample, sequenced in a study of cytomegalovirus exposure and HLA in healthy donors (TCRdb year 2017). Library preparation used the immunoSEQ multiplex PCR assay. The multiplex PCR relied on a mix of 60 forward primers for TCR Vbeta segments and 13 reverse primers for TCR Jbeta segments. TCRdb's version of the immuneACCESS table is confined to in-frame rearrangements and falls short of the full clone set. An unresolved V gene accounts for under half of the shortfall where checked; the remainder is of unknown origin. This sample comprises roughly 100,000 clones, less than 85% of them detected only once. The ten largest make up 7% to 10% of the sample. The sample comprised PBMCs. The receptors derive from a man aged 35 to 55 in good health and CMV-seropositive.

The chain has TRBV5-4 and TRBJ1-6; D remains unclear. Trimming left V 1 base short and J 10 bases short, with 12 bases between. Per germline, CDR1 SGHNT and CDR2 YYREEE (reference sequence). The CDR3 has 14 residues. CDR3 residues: CASSLWNGESPLHF. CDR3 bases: TGTGCCAGCAGCTTGTGGAACGGAGAATCACCCCTCCACTTT.

CDR3 in amino acids: CASGRTEWPQHF. CDR3 nucleotides: TGTGCCAGCGGAAGGACAGAATGGCCCCAGCATTTT. J is TRBJ1-5 and V is TRBV27; D possibly corresponds to TRBD1 (6 bases). From germline, CDR1 is MNHEY and CDR2 SMNVEV (reference sequence). V was pared by 8 bases and J by 9 bases, with 14 bases between. This CDR3 spans 12 amino acids.

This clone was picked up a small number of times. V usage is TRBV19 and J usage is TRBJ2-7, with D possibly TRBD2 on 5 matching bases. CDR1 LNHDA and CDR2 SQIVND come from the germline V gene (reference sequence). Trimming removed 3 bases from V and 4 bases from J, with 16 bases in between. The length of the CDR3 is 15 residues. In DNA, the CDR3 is TGTGCCAGTAGTATCTCGGCCGGGGAAAGATACGAGCAGTACTTC. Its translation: CASSISAGERYEQYF.

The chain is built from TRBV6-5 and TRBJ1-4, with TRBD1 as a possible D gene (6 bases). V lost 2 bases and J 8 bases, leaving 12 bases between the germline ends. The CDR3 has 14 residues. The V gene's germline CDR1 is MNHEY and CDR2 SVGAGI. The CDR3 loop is CASSYTTGREKLFF. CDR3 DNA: TGTGCCAGCAGTTACACGACAGGCCGCGAAAAACTGTTTTTT.

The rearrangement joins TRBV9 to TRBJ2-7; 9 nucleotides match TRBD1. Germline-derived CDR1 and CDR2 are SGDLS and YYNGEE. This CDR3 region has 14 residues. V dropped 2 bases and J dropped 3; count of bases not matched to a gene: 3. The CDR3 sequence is CASSVRDRDYEQYF. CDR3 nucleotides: TGTGCCAGCAGCGTCCGGGACAGGGACTACGAGCAGTACTTC. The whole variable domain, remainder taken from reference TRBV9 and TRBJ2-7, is DSGVTQTPKHLITATGQRVTLRCSPRSGDLSVYWYQQSLDQGLQFLIQYYNGEERAKGNILERFSAQQFPDLHSELNLSSLELGDSALYFCASSVRDRDYEQYFGPGTRLTVT.